This TCR beta chain was observed in a study of chemoradiotherapy in HPV16-positive cancers (dated by TCRdb to the early 2020s). Concerning the study at large: Candidate HPV-specific T-cell clones and common TCR motifs were defined by functional T-cell assays performed on cells from two HPV16-positive patients. The candidate HPV-specific TCRs and motifs were subsequently tracked in TCR repertoires obtained from some 80 patients with HPV-related cancers. The study asked whether T-cell immunity to the HPV oncoproteins E6 and E7 changes during chemoradiotherapy and whether this immunity affects survival.

To prepare the library, the immunoSEQ multiplex PCR assay was applied. TCRdb stores this immuneACCESS table with in-frame sequences only. Part of the clones is absent; in the studies checked, under half of the shortfall reflects unresolved V genes, and no reason is known for the rest. The sample contains tens of thousands of clones, 90% of them found a single time. The ten largest clones represent around 3.5% of the sample. Broader findings and caveats from the paper: Improved recurrence-free survival in HPV16-positive patients was associated with expansion of HPV-responsive T cells during chemoradiotherapy. Only a couple of HPV16-positive patients were used to derive the functional definition of HPV-specific T cells, and the survival association was reported for HPV16-positive patients. Expansion of candidate HPV-specific clones and E7-related TCR motifs was observed in the tumor microenvironment during treatment, whereas no such expansion was observed for non-HPV-specific T cells.

The germline V gene (reference sequence) sets CDR1 to SGHNT and CDR2 to YYREEE. The junction shows trimming of 4 bases on V and 0 bases on J, plus 14 bases between the germline ends. The CDR3 spans 17 residues, from the cysteine through the phenylalanine. The read is trimmed to its CDR3 DNA, 51 bases read in frame from base 1. Comments on this clone: Its cognate antigen has yet to be identified. No much larger clone exists at a distance of one base, and base qualities are not known.

Repertoires were sampled repeatedly over the course of chemoradiotherapy so that clonal expansion in the tumor microenvironment could be followed. The chain couples TRBV5-4 to TRBJ2-6, with a tentative D gene TRBD1 over 6 matching bases. This sequence originates from a human donor with HPV-associated anogenital cancer. The specimen comprised blood, sampled from a patient who underwent chemoradiotherapy. The DNA sequence follows: TGTGCCAGCAGCCACCGACAGGTGTCCTCTGGGGCCAACGTCCTGACTTTC. Its protein reads: CASSHRQVSSGANVLTF.